This TCR beta chain was retrieved from a study of OX40 agonist ivuxolimab in advanced cancers. Findings and limits, study-wide: Among T cells, CD8+ cells averaged more expanded clones than CD4+ cells.

This clone was detected a few times. Its antigen is not known. Method: immunoSEQ multiplex PCR; TCRdb's copy keeps in-frame clones and lacks some. The table shows around 78,000 clones, with about 84% occurring only once. Germline values: CDR1 KGHSH, CDR2 LQKENI. V lost 2 bases, J lost 4 bases, and 11 bases lay in between. This CDR3 region has 14 residues. This chain links TRBV18 with TRBJ1-1; the D gene is possibly TRBD1 (5 bases). The TCR sequence derives from an adult with an advanced solid tumor such as melanoma, head and neck, liver or kidney cancer. Sample: CD4+ or CD8+ T cells sorted from blood, taken in a trial of the OX40 agonist ivuxolimab. The CDR3 sequence is CASSPGTERTEAFF. DNA of the CDR3: TGTGCCAGCTCACCAGGGACCGAACGCACTGAAGCTTTCTTT.